This TCR beta chain was recovered during a study of T cell responses to AZD1222 COVID-19 vaccine. Study as a whole: Second-dose recipients at about 4 or about 12 weeks were treated as one pooled group. The study's findings and limits: Only a handful of AZD1222 recipients, several in all, had baseline seropositivity. Most donors were white British, females outnumbered males, and clonal diversity was possibly underestimated.

Notes on this clone: Antigen: not known.

V was trimmed by 1 base and J by 0 bases, leaving 18 bases between them. CDR3 length: 18 residues. Germline CDR1 and CDR2: MNHEY and SMNVEV (reference sequence). The method was immunoSEQ multiplex PCR; TCRdb's version includes in-frame clones alone and lacks a portion of them. Of 100,000 or so clones listed, roughly 84% are singletons. The chain couples TRBV27 to TRBJ1-1; possibly TRBD1 for D (6 bases). This sample comprised peripheral blood, obtained on day 0 of AZD1222 vaccination. This clonotype was obtained from an adult in good health. CDR3 DNA sequence: TGTGCCAGCAGTTTATTCACCGGGACACCGGATTTGAACACTGAAGCTTTCTTT. Protein sequence: CASSLFTGTPDLNTEAFF.